A single sample gave rise to the 29 T cell receptor beta chains below, sequenced in a study of memory CD4+ T cells and cytomegalovirus serostatus. The data were produced by immunoSEQ multiplex PCR, yet TCRdb's version contains in-frame clones alone and is incomplete. This repertoire shows roughly 49,000 clones, around four fifths found once; its top ten account for over 0.65%. Single viable CD3+CD4+CD8-CD45RO+ cells were sorted as the memory CD4+ T cells. The specimen sequenced was memory CD4+ T cells from blood. The source of these receptors is an adult in good health and CMV-seronegative.

Concerning this clone: This sample also contains other DNA sequences that code for the same CDR3. The chain uses TRBV7-9 and TRBJ2-2; 7 nucleotides align to TRBD1. This CDR3 contains 18 residues. The V segment lost 5 bases and the J segment 7 bases; nucleotides outside the gene matches: 19. Germline lookup yields CDR1 SEHNR and CDR2 FQNEAQ (reference sequence). The CDR3 spells CASSRPPGQMRKNGELFF. CDR3 coding DNA: TGTGCCAGCAGCCGTCCCCCGGGACAGATGAGGAAGAACGGGGAGCTGTTTTTT.

This clone was detected only a few times. The rearrangement uses TRBV19 and TRBJ1-6; D ambiguous. CDR1 and CDR2 (germline): LNHDA, SQIVND (reference sequence). V was clipped by 6 bases and J by 7 bases, with 13 bases between them. The CDR3 consists of 14 residues. For the CDR3, the DNA is TGTGCCAGTAGCCCCGTAGGGAGGAATTCACCCCTCCACTTT. Amino acid sequence: CASSPVGRNSPLHF.

The chain has TRBV19 and TRBJ1-1; maybe TRBD1 (5 bases). V shed 3 bases and J shed 2 bases, with 13 bases lying between them. The CDR3 is made up of 15 amino acids. The germline V gene encodes CDR1 LNHDA and CDR2 SQIVND (reference sequence). This CDR3 is CASSIFGGKNTEAFF. In DNA form, the CDR3 reads TGTGCCAGTAGTATCTTCGGGGGGAAAAACACTGAAGCTTTCTTT.

This clone was seen a few times. The chain carries TRBV28 and TRBJ2-5, with TRBD2 identical over 7 bases. Germline V gene sequence: CDR1 MDHEN, CDR2 SYDVKM. Losses at the gene ends were 3 bases for V and 3 bases for J; bases not matched to a gene: 7. The CDR3 is made up of 15 amino acids. The CDR3 here is CASSFGGGGKETQYF. CDR3 DNA sequence: TGTGCCAGCAGTTTCGGCGGGGGTGGAAAAGAGACCCAGTACTTC.

V is TRBV5-4 and J is TRBJ1-2, with D hard to call. This CDR3 region has 15 residues. Germline V gives CDR1 SGHNT, CDR2 YYREEE (reference sequence). Trimming removed 4 bases at V and 3 bases at J, with 16 bases between. CDR3 in DNA: TGTGCCAGCAGCCCCCGGAAGATACTGGACTATGGCTACACCTTC. Translating gives CASSPRKILDYGYTF.

This chain uses TRBV19 with TRBJ1-2; D is undetermined. The CDR3 runs to 13 residues. Germline V CDR1 and CDR2: LNHDA, SQIVND (reference sequence). V was pared by 0 bases and J by 3 bases, with 5 bases between. CDR3 bases: TGTGCCAGTAGTATAGATCAGTACTATGGCTACACCTTC. It translates to CASSIDQYYGYTF.

The genes are TRBV5-1 and TRBJ2-3; the D is unclear. Germline V gene sequence: CDR1 SGHRS, CDR2 YFSETQ. The CDR3 covers 13 residues. V was pared by 5 bases and J by 2 bases, with 9 bases between. CDR3: CASRRDTTDTQYF. The CDR3 DNA is TGCGCCAGCAGAAGGGATACCACAGATACGCAGTATTTT. Variable domain in full (rest from reference TRBV5-1 and TRBJ2-3): KAGVTQTPRYLIKTRGQQVTLSCSPISGHRSVSWYQQTPGQGLQFLFEYFSETQRNKGNFPGRFSGRQFSNSRSEMNVSTLELGDSALYLCASRRDTTDTQYFGPGTRLTVL.

This chain's CDR3 is CASSLAGIAQPQHF. For the CDR3, the DNA is TGTGCCAGCAGCTTGGCTGGCATCGCTCAGCCCCAGCATTTT. The V call is TRBV5-6, the J call TRBJ1-5, with unresolved D. This CDR3 spans 14 amino acids. The ends were cut back, 0 bases at V and 6 bases at J, with 10 bases in the middle. Germline loops: CDR1 SGHDT, CDR2 YYEEEE.

The V call is TRBV27, the J call TRBJ2-3; a weak D match, TRBD2 (5 bases). CDR3 size: 13 residues. Trimming took off 2 bases at V and 6 bases at J, with 9 bases between the two ends. CDR1 and CDR2 (germline): MNHEY, SMNVEV (reference sequence). The CDR3 reads CASSLLDSDTQYF. The CDR3 DNA is TGTGCCAGCAGTTTACTGGACTCTGATACGCAGTATTTT.

The J gene is TRBJ2-2, the V gene TRBV5-4; no clear D gene. Trimming shortened V by 0 bases and J by 3 bases, and 12 bases separated the two germline ends. CDR3 length: 16 amino acids. Germline V gives CDR1 SGHNT, CDR2 YYREEE (reference sequence). CDR3: CASSLVAARDTGELFF. DNA for the CDR3: TGTGCCAGCAGCTTGGTAGCAGCCCGGGACACCGGGGAGCTGTTTTTT.

The chain couples TRBV6-1 to TRBJ2-3; 12 bases align to TRBD2. Unmatched junction bases numbered 7, after V lost 3 bases and J lost 9 bases. This CDR3 has 15 residues. Germline V gives CDR1 MNHNS, CDR2 SASEGT. The CDR3 nucleotides read TGTGCCAGCAGTGACGGACTAGCGGGGAGGAAGACGCAGTATTTT. It codes for CASSDGLAGRKTQYF.

The chain has TRBV5-8 and TRBJ2-4, with 7 bases that match TRBD1. Unmatched junction bases numbered 7, after V lost 4 bases and J lost 0 bases. This CDR3 is 16 amino acids long. The germline CDR1 and CDR2 sequences are SGHTS and YDEGEE. CDR3 bases: TGTGCCAGCAGCCCAGGACAGGTCTTAGCCAAAAACATTCAGTACTTC. Translation: CASSPGQVLAKNIQYF.

The chain carries TRBV19 and TRBJ2-3, with a weak D call TRBD1 (5 bases). V was shortened by 5 bases and J by 10 bases, with 16 bases between the two germline ends. Germline values: CDR1 LNHDA, CDR2 SQIVND (reference sequence). This CDR3 has 13 residues. CDR3: CASSPLGARAQYF. CDR3 DNA sequence: TGTGCCAGTAGTCCCCTTGGGGCCCGTGCGCAGTATTTT.

V gene TRBV7-2 combines with J gene TRBJ2-3; 10 positions agree with TRBD2. Germline lookup yields CDR1 SGHTA and CDR2 FQGNSA. Losses at the gene ends were 6 bases for V and 5 bases for J; bases not matched to a gene: 5. The CDR3 covers 14 residues. As DNA, the CDR3 is TGTGCCAGCAGTATCGGGACTAGCGTAGATACGCAGTATTTT. Translating it yields CASSIGTSVDTQYF.

The genes are TRBV10-2 and TRBJ1-5, with D unresolved. V was clipped by 2 bases and J by 6 bases, with 14 bases between them. Germline-derived CDR1 and CDR2 are WSHSY and SAAADI. There are 15 residues in the CDR3. CDR3 protein: CASSENAGRSQPQHF. CDR3 bases: TGCGCCAGCAGTGAGAACGCAGGTAGATCTCAGCCCCAGCATTTT.

The chain has TRBV5-8 and TRBJ1-1, with TRBD1 matching over 8 bases. The CDR3 has 15 residues. The trim removed 4 bases at V and 0 bases at J, leaving 5 bases unmatched. The germline CDR1 and CDR2 sequences are SGHTS and YDEGEE. The chain's CDR3 is CASSQWTGMNTEAFF. CDR3 DNA sequence: TGTGCCAGCAGCCAGTGGACAGGGATGAACACTGAAGCTTTCTTT.

This chain links TRBV18 with TRBJ2-1, with D maybe TRBD1 (6 bases). Per the germline V gene, CDR1 is KGHSH and CDR2 is LQKENI. V was pared by 6 bases and J by 10 bases, with 25 bases between. This CDR3 is 16 amino acids long. This CDR3 reads CASSLGVKLMDSEQFF. CDR3 DNA sequence: TGTGCCAGCTCTCTTGGGGTCAAATTGATGGACAGCGAGCAGTTCTTC. The complete variable domain, with remaining parts taken from reference TRBV18 and TRBJ2-1, reads NAGVMQNPRHLVRRRGQEARLRCSPMKGHSHVYWYRQLPEEGLKFMVYLQKENIIDESGMPKERFSAEFPKEGPSILRIQQVVRGDSAAYFCASSLGVKLMDSEQFFGPGTRLTVL.

This clone was seen only a few times. The chain joins TRBV2 to TRBJ1-5; tentatively, D is TRBD1 (6 bases). The germline V gene encodes CDR1 SNHLY and CDR2 FYNNEI. The germline V and J ends were trimmed by 6 bases and 4 bases, with 19 bases remaining between them. The CDR3 has 16 residues. CDR3: CASSRGDTGSNQPQHF. The CDR3 region has the DNA TGTGCCAGCAGCCGAGGGGACACAGGGTCGAATCAGCCCCAGCATTTT.

The rearrangement links TRBV7-9 to TRBJ2-7, with no clear D. CDR3 length equals 12 residues. Trimming left V 5 bases short and J 4 bases short, with 9 bases between. Germline V CDR1 and CDR2: SEHNR, FQNEAQ (reference sequence). The CDR3 is CASSRLGYEQYF. For the CDR3, the DNA is TGTGCCAGCAGCCGATTAGGGTACGAGCAGTACTTC.

This chain connects TRBV5-1 to TRBJ1-1, with 7 bases matching TRBD1. The V segment lost 4 bases and the J segment 1 base; nucleotides outside the gene matches: 7. Per germline, CDR1 SGHRS and CDR2 YFSETQ. The CDR3 is made up of 15 amino acids. As DNA, the CDR3 is TGCGCCAGCAGCACTGAGGGACAGACGAACACTGAAGCTTTCTTT. This encodes CASSTEGQTNTEAFF.

This clone showed up just a few times. The chain links TRBV5-4 to TRBJ1-2, with TRBD1 matching 7 bases. Per the germline V gene, CDR1 is SGHNT and CDR2 is YYREEE (reference sequence). The CDR3 runs 11 residues. V lost 9 bases to trimming and J lost 8 bases; unmatched junction nucleotides: 7. DNA for the CDR3: TGTGCCACCACAAGGGGGCTAGGCTACACCTTC. Translated, it gives CATTRGLGYTF. The whole variable domain, remainder taken from reference TRBV5-4 and TRBJ1-2, is ETGVTQSPTHLIKTRGQQVTLRCSSQSGHNTVSWYQQALGQGPQFIFQYYREEENGRGNFPPRFSGLQFPNYSSELNVNALELDDSALYLCATTRGLGYTFGSGTRLTVV.

V is TRBV4-2 and J is TRBJ2-1, with D unresolved. The CDR3 sequence is 15 residues long. Germline V gene sequence: CDR1 LGHNA, CDR2 YNFKEQ. V lost 4 bases to trimming and J lost 6 bases, with 16 bases between them. CDR3 in DNA: TGTGCCAGCAGCCCGGTAATGGCAGTCGGCAATGAGCAGTTCTTC. The encoded protein is CASSPVMAVGNEQFF.

V usage is TRBV7-8 and J usage is TRBJ1-4; the D gene is possibly TRBD1 (5 bases). The CDR3 is 16 amino acids. The ends were cut back, 4 bases at V and 0 bases at J, with 12 bases in the middle. Germline CDR1 reads SGHVS; CDR2 reads FQNEAQ. CDR3 nucleotides: TGTGCCAGCAGCTCGGACATCGTTGCAACTAATGAAAAACTGTTTTTT. This gives the protein CASSSDIVATNEKLFF.

The chain couples TRBV6-5 to TRBJ2-7; either TRBD1 or TRBD2 may fit D (5 bases each). Germline CDR1 reads MNHEY; CDR2 reads SVGAGI. V was cut by 4 bases and J by 4 bases, with 11 bases left in between. The CDR3 is made up of 13 amino acids. The CDR3 nucleotides are TGTGCCAGCAGTTCCGCCTGGGGGTACGAGCAGTACTTC. Encoded protein: CASSSAWGYEQYF.

The chain has TRBV6-1 and TRBJ2-5; D tentatively reads TRBD1 or TRBD2 (5 bases each). V lost 6 bases and J lost 5, with 13 bases in between. The CDR3 spans 13 residues. Germline CDR1 reads MNHNS; CDR2 reads SASEGT. The CDR3 region has the DNA TGTGCCAGCAGCGGGCCGTGGGGGGAGACCCAGTACTTC. The encoded protein is CASSGPWGETQYF.

The rearrangement uses TRBV13 and TRBJ1-6, with 8 positions matching TRBD1. V was pared by 5 bases and J by 8 bases, with 8 bases of the junction left unmatched. The CDR3 consists of 15 residues. Germline V gene lookup returns CDR1 PRHDT and CDR2 FYEKMQ (reference sequence). The CDR3 loop reads CASSLARRGHSPLHF. In nucleotides, the CDR3 is TGTGCCAGCAGCCTAGCTCGCAGGGGGCATTCACCCCTCCACTTT.

V and J are TRBV7-9 and TRBJ1-1; no clear D. CDR3 size: 14 residues. V lost 6 bases and J 0 bases, leaving 11 bases between the germline ends. Germline V gives CDR1 SEHNR, CDR2 FQNEAQ (reference sequence). CDR3 coding DNA: TGTGCCAGCAGTTCCGTCGGGATGAACACTGAAGCTTTCTTT. Amino acid sequence: CASSSVGMNTEAFF.

The rearrangement uses TRBV7-2 and TRBJ2-5; D unclear. CDR1 SGHTA and CDR2 FQGNSA come from the germline V gene. V gave up 2 bases and J gave up 4 bases, with 8 bases separating them. This CDR3 is 13 amino acids long. CDR3 sequence reads: CASSLIWAETQYF. The CDR3 nucleotides are TGTGCCAGCAGCTTAATCTGGGCAGAGACCCAGTACTTC.

This chain links TRBV6-4 with TRBJ2-7, with 7 bases matching TRBD1. Per germline, CDR1 MRHNA and CDR2 SNTAGT. The CDR3 has 15 residues. Trimming took 2 bases from V and 5 from J; bases not matched to a gene: 9. CDR3 nucleotide sequence: TGTGCCAGCAGTGACGACAGGGTGGACGCCCACGAGCAGTACTTC. Its protein product is CASSDDRVDAHEQYF.